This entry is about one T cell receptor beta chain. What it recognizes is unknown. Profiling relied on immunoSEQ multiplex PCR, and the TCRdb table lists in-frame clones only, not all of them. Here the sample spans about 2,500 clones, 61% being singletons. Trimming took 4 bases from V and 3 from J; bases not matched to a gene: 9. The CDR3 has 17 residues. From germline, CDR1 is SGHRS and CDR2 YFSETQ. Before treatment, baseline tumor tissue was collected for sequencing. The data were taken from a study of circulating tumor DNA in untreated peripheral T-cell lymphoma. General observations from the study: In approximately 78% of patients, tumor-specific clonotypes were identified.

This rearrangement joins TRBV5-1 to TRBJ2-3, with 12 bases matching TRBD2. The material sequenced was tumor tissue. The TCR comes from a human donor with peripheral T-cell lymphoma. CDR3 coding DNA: TGCGCCAGCAGCCCAAGACTAGCGGGGGTCAAGACAGATACGCAGTATTTT. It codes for CASSPRLAGVKTDTQYF.